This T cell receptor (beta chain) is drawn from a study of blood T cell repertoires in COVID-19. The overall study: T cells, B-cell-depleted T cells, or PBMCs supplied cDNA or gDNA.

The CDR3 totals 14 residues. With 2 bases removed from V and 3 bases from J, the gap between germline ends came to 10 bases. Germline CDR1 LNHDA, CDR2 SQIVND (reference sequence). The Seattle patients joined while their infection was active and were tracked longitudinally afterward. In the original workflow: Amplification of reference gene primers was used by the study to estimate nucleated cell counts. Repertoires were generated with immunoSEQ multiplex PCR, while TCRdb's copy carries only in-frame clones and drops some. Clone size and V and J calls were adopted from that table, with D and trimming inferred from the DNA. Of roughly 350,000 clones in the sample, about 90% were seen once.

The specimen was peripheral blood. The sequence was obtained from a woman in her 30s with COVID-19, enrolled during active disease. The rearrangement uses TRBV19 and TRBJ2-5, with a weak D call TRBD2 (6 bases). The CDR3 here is CASSIIADKETQYF. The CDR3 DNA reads TGTGCCAGTAGTATAATAGCGGATAAAGAGACCCAGTACTTC.